Below are 4 T cell receptor beta chains sequenced from a single sample in a study of cytomegalovirus exposure and HLA in healthy donors. PCR primers comprised 60 Vbeta and 13 Jbeta primers. Sequencing used immunoSEQ multiplex PCR; TCRdb keeps in-frame clones, though not all of them. The data hold about 150,000 clones, with more than 75% observed a single time. The sequenced material came from PBMCs. These receptors originate from a woman in her twenties or thirties in good health and CMV-seronegative.

The gene calls are TRBV5-4 and TRBJ1-1, with D uncertain. Germline loops: CDR1 SGHNT, CDR2 YYREEE (reference sequence). The V end was cut by 4 bases, the J end by 5 bases, with 12 bases between. CDR3 size: 13 residues. The CDR3 protein is CASSTIHGTEAFF. Written as DNA, the CDR3 is TGTGCCAGCAGCACTATCCATGGGACTGAAGCTTTCTTT.

This clone was picked up a small number of times. This sequence joins TRBV5-6 and TRBJ1-4; D is perhaps TRBD1 (6 bases). V lost 0 bases, J lost 8 bases, and 11 bases lay in between. The CDR3 spans 14 residues. Germline CDR1 reads SGHDT; CDR2 reads YYEEEE. CDR3 bases: TGTGCCAGCAGCTTGGAGGGGGGGGTCGAAAAACTGTTTTTT. It translates to CASSLEGGVEKLFF. The entire variable domain, with the rest obtained from reference TRBV5-6 and TRBJ1-4, is as follows: DAGVTQSPTHLIKTRGQQVTLRCSPKSGHDTVSWYQQALGQGPQFIFQYYEEEERQRGNFPDRFSGHQFPNYSSELNVNALLLGDSALYLCASSLEGGVEKLFFGSGTQLSVL.

This clone was observed a few times. This chain links TRBV7-9 with TRBJ2-5, with 8 positions matching TRBD1. Germline CDR1 is SEHNR and CDR2 is FQNEAQ (reference sequence). The CDR3 consists of 13 residues. Trimming cost V 5 bases and J 4 bases; bases outside gene matches: 3. In DNA form, the CDR3 reads TGTGCCAGCAGCAGCAGGGGGCCAGAGACCCAGTACTTC. Residues: CASSSRGPETQYF.

The gene calls are TRBV2 and TRBJ2-1; 8 positions match TRBD2. V was pared by 5 bases and J by 5 bases, with 8 bases of the junction left unmatched. Per the germline V gene, CDR1 is SNHLY and CDR2 is FYNNEI. CDR3 length: 15 residues. CDR3 region: CASSMSGSIHNEQFF. The CDR3 nucleotides read TGTGCCAGCAGTATGAGCGGGAGTATCCACAATGAGCAGTTCTTC.